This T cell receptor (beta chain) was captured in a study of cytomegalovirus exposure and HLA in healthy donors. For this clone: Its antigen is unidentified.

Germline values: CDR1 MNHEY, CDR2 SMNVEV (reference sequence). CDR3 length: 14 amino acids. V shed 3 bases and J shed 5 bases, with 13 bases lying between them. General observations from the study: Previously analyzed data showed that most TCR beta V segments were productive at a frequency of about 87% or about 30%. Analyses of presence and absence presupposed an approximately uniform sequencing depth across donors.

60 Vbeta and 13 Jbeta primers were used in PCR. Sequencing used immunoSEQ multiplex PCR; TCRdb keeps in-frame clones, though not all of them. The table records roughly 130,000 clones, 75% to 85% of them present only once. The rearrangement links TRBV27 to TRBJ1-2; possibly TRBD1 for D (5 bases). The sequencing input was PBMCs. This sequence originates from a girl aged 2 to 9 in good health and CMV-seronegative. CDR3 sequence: CASSLGGSGYGYTF. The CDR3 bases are TGTGCCAGCAGTTTGGGGGGAAGCGGTTATGGCTACACCTTC.